The 8 T cell receptor beta chains below all came from one sample that was sequenced in a study of glioma-infiltrating T cells after dendritic cell vaccination. Stated time point: after dendritic cell vaccination, including at tumor progression/relapse. Sequencing was performed with immunoSEQ multiplex PCR; in TCRdb, only in-frame clones are kept and a portion is missing. The profile shows about 87,000 clones, roughly four fifths of them singletons. The input for sequencing was blood, taken after dendritic cell vaccination. These receptors originate from a human donor with glioblastoma.

This clone was seen a single time. This rearrangement joins TRBV5-1 to TRBJ1-5; 8 bases agree with TRBD1. The CDR3 covers 15 residues. J was trimmed by 7 bases and V by 0 bases; bases with no gene match: 6. The germline gives CDR1 SGHRS, CDR2 YFSETQ. CDR3 nucleotides: TGCGCCAGCAGCTTGGATCAGGGGGCAGGGCAGCCCCAGCATTTT. Amino acid sequence: CASSLDQGAGQPQHF.

This chain connects TRBV30 to TRBJ2-7, with D possibly being TRBD2 (6 bases). Germline assignment: CDR1 GTSNPN and CDR2 SVGIG (reference sequence). The CDR3 length is 15 residues. V gave up 5 bases and J gave up 5 bases, with 22 bases separating them. CDR3 DNA sequence: TGTGCCTGGGAGAAGGCGGGGCCCGGTACGAACGAGCAGTACTTC. The encoded protein is CAWEKAGPGTNEQYF.

A note on this clone: Other DNA sequences in this sample translate to the same CDR3. This rearrangement joins TRBV4-1 to TRBJ1-1; maybe TRBD1 (5 bases). The V gene lost 5 bases and the J gene lost 5 bases, with 18 bases spanning the gap. CDR1 is MGHRA, CDR2 YSYEKL, per germline. CDR3 length: 15 residues. The CDR3 DNA is TGCGCCAGCAGCGCGCAACCCCAGGAGGGGACTGAAGCTTTCTTT. The encoded protein is CASSAQPQEGTEAFF.

This sequence joins TRBV2 and TRBJ1-1; TRBD1 matches 9 bases. Trimming took 7 bases from V and 3 from J; bases not matched to a gene: 12. From germline, CDR1 is SNHLY and CDR2 FYNNEI. The CDR3 runs 16 residues. The CDR3 region is CASTTPGQGLDTEAFF. CDR3 nucleotide sequence: TGTGCCAGCACAACACCCGGACAGGGGCTGGACACTGAAGCTTTCTTT.

This clone was detected once. The chain links TRBV5-6 to TRBJ1-1; 9 bases agree with TRBD1. The CDR3 has 17 amino acids. The trim removed 2 bases at V and 2 bases at J, leaving 10 bases unmatched. CDR1 SGHDT and CDR2 YYEEEE come from the germline V gene. The CDR3 here is CASSLNGWTGDNTEAFF. Here the CDR3 DNA reads TGTGCCAGCAGCTTAAACGGATGGACAGGGGATAACACTGAAGCTTTCTTT.

In nucleotides, the CDR3 is TGTGCCAGCCGCGGTTTAACGGATACGCAGTATTTT. Residues: CASRGLTDTQYF. J is TRBJ2-3 and V is TRBV7-3; no definite D call. The germline V gene encodes CDR1 SGHTA and CDR2 FQGTGA. CDR3 length: 12 amino acids. V dropped 8 bases and J dropped 6 bases, with 12 bases sitting between them.

The V call is TRBV5-6, the J call TRBJ2-7, with no clear D. The CDR3 sequence is 12 residues long. V lost 2 bases and J 5 bases, leaving 8 bases between the germline ends. Germline CDR1 SGHDT, CDR2 YYEEEE. Written as DNA, the CDR3 is TGTGCCAGCAGCTTAGTTTCGGACGAGCAGTACTTC. Its translation is CASSLVSDEQYF.

V gene TRBV2 combines with J gene TRBJ1-3; no reliable D call. The germline V gene has CDR1 SNHLY and CDR2 FYNNEI. Trimming took off 0 bases at V and 0 bases at J, with 9 bases between the two ends. CDR3 length equals 16 residues. For the CDR3, the DNA is TGTGCCAGCAGTGAAGCAATGGCGGTCTCTGGAAACACCATATATTTT. Protein product: CASSEAMAVSGNTIYF. The complete variable domain, with remaining parts taken from reference TRBV2 and TRBJ1-3, reads EPEVTQTPSHQVTQMGQEVILRCVPISNHLYFYWYRQILGQKVEFLVSFYNNEISEKSEIFDDQFSVERPDGSNFTLKIRSTKLEDSAMYFCASSEAMAVSGNTIYFGEGSWLTVV.